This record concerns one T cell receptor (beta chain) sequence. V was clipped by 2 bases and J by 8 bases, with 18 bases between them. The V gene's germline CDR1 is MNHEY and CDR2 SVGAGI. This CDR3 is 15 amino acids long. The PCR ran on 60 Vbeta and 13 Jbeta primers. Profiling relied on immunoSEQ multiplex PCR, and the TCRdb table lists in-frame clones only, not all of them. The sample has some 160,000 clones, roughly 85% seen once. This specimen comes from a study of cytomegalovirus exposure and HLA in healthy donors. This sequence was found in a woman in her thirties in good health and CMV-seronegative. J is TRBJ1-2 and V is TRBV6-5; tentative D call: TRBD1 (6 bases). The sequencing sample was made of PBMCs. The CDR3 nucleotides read TGTGCCAGCAGTTACCTGGCAGGGGCGACCTCAGGCTACACCTTC. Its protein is CASSYLAGATSGYTF.